The entry below describes one T cell receptor beta chain. The sample comes from a study of beta chain features in type 1 diabetes. The isolated RNA, all of it, was reverse transcribed, so expressed TCRB transcripts were what got sequenced. The data were produced by immunoSEQ multiplex PCR, yet TCRdb's version contains in-frame clones alone and is incomplete. This sample has 200,000 to 250,000 clones, with approximately 10% found just once. Sorting with CD45RO/CCR7/CD25/CD127/CD95/CD27 yielded naive, central memory, regulatory and stem-like memory CD4+ cells. CDR1 and CDR2 from the germline V gene are SGHRS and YFSETQ. The CDR3 contains 16 residues. The V gene end was trimmed by 4 bases and the J gene end by 4 bases; junction bases not matched to a gene: 9.

This receptor was identified in a man aged 18 to 29 in good health. Input material: central memory CD4+ T cells from blood. The genes are TRBV5-1 and TRBJ2-5; 11 bases line up with TRBD2. As DNA, the CDR3 is TGCGCCAGCAGCAGGGAGCTAGCGGGAGGAGGAGAGACCCAGTACTTC. Its protein product is CASSRELAGGGETQYF.